The source of this T cell receptor beta chain is a study of blood T cell repertoires in COVID-19. Study in general: Researchers got acute and convalescent COVID-19 samples from the United States, Italy and Spain. Nucleic acid was either cDNA or gDNA, and it came from T cells, B-cell-depleted T cells, or PBMCs.

This CDR3 region has 15 residues. CDR1 and CDR2 (germline): SGHAT, FQNNGV. The ends were cut back, 0 bases at V and 1 base at J, with 7 bases in the middle. Clinical histories supplied by participants themselves formed the basis of cohort assignment. Libraries were prepared by immunoSEQ multiplex PCR; TCRdb keeps only in-frame clonotypes and omits some of them. The sample holds about 300,000 clones; 85% are singletons and the top ten take about 2.5%. The material sequenced was PBMCs or T cells enriched from blood (not recorded which). The receptor's source is a woman in her forties or fifties who had recovered from COVID-19. The V and J genes are TRBV11-2 and TRBJ2-1, with D uncertain. CDR3 sequence (DNA): TGTGCCAGCAGCTTAGAGCGATTGTCCTACAATGAGCAGTTCTTC. It encodes CASSLERLSYNEQFF. Variable domain in full (rest from reference TRBV11-2 and TRBJ2-1): EAGVAQSPRYKIIEKRQSVAFWCNPISGHATLYWYQQILGQGPKLLIQFQNNGVVDDSQLPKDRFSAERLKGVDSTLKIQPAKLEDSAVYLCASSLERLSYNEQFFGPGTRLTVL.